A single sample is the source of the 22 T cell receptor beta chains below, sequenced in a study of radiotherapy plus CTLA-4 blockade in lung cancer. Measured with immunoSEQ multiplex PCR; TCRdb has only the in-frame clones, and not every one. The data hold 13,000 or so clones, with around 80% observed a single time. Sequenced material: peripheral blood, taken from a patient treated with radiotherapy plus ipilimumab. These receptors originate from a human donor with non-small cell lung cancer that progressed on radiotherapy plus ipilimumab.

The V gene is TRBV2, the J gene TRBJ2-3, with D possibly matching TRBD2 (7 bases). The CDR3 extends over 15 amino acids. With 8 bases removed from V and 4 bases from J, the gap between germline ends came to 19 bases. Germline V CDR1 and CDR2: SNHLY, FYNNEI. As DNA, the CDR3 is TGTGCCAGCGTCTCTTCCCCGGGGGGCGCAGATACGCAGTATTTT. This sequence encodes CASVSSPGGADTQYF.

The chain has TRBV13 and TRBJ2-7; 10 bases map to TRBD1. This CDR3 is built from 14 residues. Germline CDR1 PRHDT, CDR2 FYEKMQ (reference sequence). The junction had 14 bases not matched to a gene; V was cut back by 9 bases and J by 9 bases. CDR3 sequence: CASSGGTGASGQYF. The CDR3 DNA is TGTGCCAGTTCCGGAGGGACAGGGGCCTCAGGGCAGTACTTC.

The chain couples TRBV7-3 to TRBJ2-1, with 10 bases identical to TRBD1. CDR1 is SGHTA and CDR2 is FQGTGA in the germline V gene. V shed 10 bases and J 8 bases; nucleotides not matched to a gene: 20. The CDR3 length is 17 residues. The CDR3 reads CATEAPVFGTGDDEQFF. As DNA, the CDR3 is TGTGCCACCGAAGCCCCCGTATTCGGGACAGGGGACGATGAGCAGTTCTTC.

The rearrangement uses TRBV6-6 and TRBJ1-1, with D uncertain. Per germline, CDR1 MNHNY and CDR2 SVGAGI (reference sequence). The CDR3 has 13 amino acids. Between the trimmed V and J ends, which lost 2 bases and 2 bases, there was a span of 6 bases. CDR3 nucleotide sequence: TGTGCCAGCAGTTACCCCAGTAACACTGAAGCTTTCTTT. This gives the protein CASSYPSNTEAFF.

The chain joins TRBV11-2 to TRBJ2-2; 12 bases fit TRBD1. J was trimmed by 5 bases and V by 6 bases; bases with no gene match: 10. Germline-derived CDR1 and CDR2 are SGHAT and FQNNGV. This CDR3 spans 17 amino acids. The CDR3 loop is CASRVVGGQGATGELFF. CDR3 nucleotides: TGTGCCAGCAGGGTAGTCGGGGGACAGGGGGCTACCGGGGAGCTGTTTTTT.

The chain recombines TRBV10-3 with TRBJ2-7, with D perhaps TRBD1 (5 bases). Deletions cut 3 bases from V and 2 bases from J, with 8 bases between. The CDR3 length is 13 residues. Germline V gene sequence: CDR1 ENHRY, CDR2 SYGVKD. CDR3 DNA: TGTGCCATCAGTGAACAGGAGACCTACGAGCAGTACTTC. The encoded protein is CAISEQETYEQYF.

The CDR3 loop is CASSVDAGGTGNTIYF. In DNA, the CDR3 is TGTGCCAGCAGCGTAGACGCGGGGGGCACTGGAAACACCATATATTTT. The V call is TRBV9, the J call TRBJ1-3, with D possibly matching TRBD1 (6 bases). This CDR3 comprises 16 residues. The V end was cut by 0 bases, the J end by 2 bases, with 12 bases between. CDR1 and CDR2 (germline): SGDLS, YYNGEE.

CDR3 nucleotide sequence: TGTGCCAGCAGTGGTCCCGGGACAGGGAGGGAAAAACTGTTTTTT. It yields the protein CASSGPGTGREKLFF. The J gene is TRBJ1-4, the V gene TRBV25-1; 9 bases fit TRBD1. J gave up 8 bases and V 4 bases, and 8 bases lay outside the gene matches. Germline V gives CDR1 MGHDK, CDR2 SYGVNS. The CDR3 loop spans 15 amino acids.

This sequence joins TRBV7-2 and TRBJ1-1; D uncertain. Trimming shortened V by 3 bases and J by 3 bases, and 8 bases separated the two germline ends. This CDR3 contains 13 residues. Germline CDR1 reads SGHTA; CDR2 reads FQGNSA. The CDR3 protein is CASSFGQDTEAFF. CDR3 DNA: TGTGCCAGCAGCTTTGGTCAAGACACTGAAGCTTTCTTT.

In its sample, this clone was seen once. The chain recombines TRBV5-1 with TRBJ2-7; D perhaps matches TRBD2 (6 bases). CDR3 length: 13 residues. CDR1 is SGHRS, CDR2 YFSETQ, per germline. Trimming took off 0 bases at V and 5 bases at J, with 9 bases between the two ends. CDR3 in DNA: TGCGCCAGCAGCTTGGACCGGGGGAACGAGCAGTACTTC. Amino acids: CASSLDRGNEQYF.

The chain combines TRBV5-4 with TRBJ2-3; 8 positions match TRBD2. V lost 6 bases and J lost 0; bases outside the gene matches: 9. The CDR3 is 16 amino acids. Germline V gives CDR1 SGHNT, CDR2 YYREEE (reference sequence). The CDR3 sequence is CASTGVAGLSTDTQYF. CDR3 sequence (DNA): TGTGCCAGCACCGGAGTAGCGGGGCTAAGCACAGATACGCAGTATTTT. Combining the CDR3 with reference TRBV5-4 and TRBJ2-3 gives the whole variable domain ETGVTQSPTHLIKTRGQQVTLRCSSQSGHNTVSWYQQALGQGPQFIFQYYREEENGRGNFPPRFSGLQFPNYSSELNVNALELDDSALYLCASTGVAGLSTDTQYFGPGTRLTVL.

This CDR3 is CASSLGLAGGHTGELFF. The CDR3 DNA reads as TGTGCCAGCAGCTTAGGACTAGCGGGGGGACACACCGGGGAGCTGTTTTTT. V usage is TRBV7-2 and J usage is TRBJ2-2; 13 bases fit TRBD2. The CDR3 has 17 residues. Germline V gives CDR1 SGHTA, CDR2 FQGNSA. After removal of 1 base from V and 3 bases from J, the junction contained 2 bases not matched to a gene.

This sequence joins TRBV6-5 and TRBJ1-2, with 8 bases that match TRBD1. The CDR3 extends over 15 amino acids. J was trimmed by 4 bases and V by 7 bases; bases with no gene match: 11. In germline, CDR1 is MNHEY, CDR2 SVGAGI. The DNA for the CDR3 is TGTGCCAGCACTCCGCGACAGGGGCCTACCTATGGCTACACCTTC. It encodes CASTPRQGPTYGYTF.

This clone was counted a single time. The genes are TRBV10-3 and TRBJ1-1; D unclear. Germline CDR1 is ENHRY and CDR2 is SYGVKD. V was pared by 6 bases and J by 3 bases, with 17 bases between. This CDR3 is 15 amino acids long. The DNA of the CDR3 is TGTGCCATCAGCTCGGTGAGGTTTAAGGACACTGAAGCTTTCTTT. Its protein is CAISSVRFKDTEAFF.

This rearrangement joins TRBV7-2 to TRBJ1-1; tentatively, D is TRBD1 (6 bases). CDR3 length: 14 amino acids. V lost 5 bases and J 1 base, leaving 11 bases between the germline ends. The germline gives CDR1 SGHTA, CDR2 FQGNSA. Here the CDR3 DNA reads TGTGCCAGCAGCCCCGACAGGTGGAACACTGAAGCTTTCTTT. This gives the protein CASSPDRWNTEAFF.

This clone has only one observation. The chain employs TRBV18 and TRBJ2-2; a weak D match, TRBD2 (6 bases). Germline-derived CDR1 and CDR2 are KGHSH and LQKENI. With 2 bases removed from V and 1 base from J, the gap between germline ends came to 11 bases. This CDR3 is 16 amino acids long. CDR3 DNA sequence: TGTGCCAGCTCACCAATCCCAGCGGGGAACACCGGGGAGCTGTTTTTT. Amino acids: CASSPIPAGNTGELFF. Based on the CDR3 plus reference TRBV18 and TRBJ2-2, the full variable domain is NAGVMQNPRHLVRRRGQEARLRCSPMKGHSHVYWYRQLPEEGLKFMVYLQKENIIDESGMPKERFSAEFPKEGPSILRIQQVVRGDSAAYFCASSPIPAGNTGELFFGEGSRLTVL.

V is TRBV15 and J is TRBJ2-7; a weak D match, TRBD1 (7 bases). The CDR3 loop spans 14 amino acids. Germline lookup yields CDR1 LNHNV and CDR2 YYDKDF (reference sequence). Trimming pared 8 bases from V and 1 base from J, leaving 15 bases between. The CDR3, as DNA: TGTGCCACCGAACCCAGGGGGGATTCCTACGAGCAGTACTTC. This encodes CATEPRGDSYEQYF. The full variable domain, its missing parts supplied by reference TRBV15 and TRBJ2-7, is DAMVIQNPRYQVTQFGKPVTLSCSQTLNHNVMYWYQQKSSQAPKLLFHYYDKDFNNEADTPDNFQSRRPNTSFCFLDIRSPGLGDTAMYLCATEPRGDSYEQYFGPGTRLTVT.

V usage is TRBV7-3 and J usage is TRBJ1-6; TRBD1 aligns across 10 bases. V was clipped by 5 bases and J by 2 bases; unmatched bases: 15. CDR3 size: 20 residues. Germline V gives CDR1 SGHTA, CDR2 FQGTGA. The CDR3 bases are TGTGCCAGCAGCCCGACTTGGGACAGGGGCCCCGATACCTATAATTCACCCCTCCACTTT. Its protein product is CASSPTWDRGPDTYNSPLHF. Complete variable domain (other parts from reference TRBV7-3 and TRBJ1-6): GAGVSQTPSNKVTEKGKYVELRCDPISGHTALYWYRQSLGQGPEFLIYFQGTGAADDSGLPNDRFFAVRPEGSVSTLKIQRTERGDSAVYLCASSPTWDRGPDTYNSPLHFGNGTRLTVT.

The chain carries TRBV7-9 and TRBJ1-6, with no clear D. CDR1 and CDR2 (germline): SEHNR, FQNEAQ (reference sequence). This CDR3 region has 13 residues. Trimming removed 2 bases at V and 10 bases at J, with 9 bases between. The CDR3 spells CASSLSAESPLHF. The CDR3 region has the DNA TGTGCCAGCAGCTTATCGGCCGAGTCACCCCTCCACTTT.

The CDR3 DNA reads as TGTGCCAGCAGTCCCCGACAGGTGGCTGTCACTGAAGCTTTCTTT. Translated, it gives CASSPRQVAVTEAFF. The chain combines TRBV2 with TRBJ1-1; D is possibly TRBD1 (6 bases). The CDR3 extends over 15 amino acids. CDR1 and CDR2 from the germline V gene are SNHLY and FYNNEI. V was clipped by 5 bases and J by 4 bases, with 17 bases between them.

The chain combines TRBV7-2 with TRBJ1-4; 7 positions match TRBD1. V was clipped by 3 bases and J by 5 bases; unmatched bases: 9. Germline V gene data show CDR1 as SGHTA and CDR2 as FQGNSA. This CDR3 is 16 amino acids long. Written as DNA, the CDR3 is TGTGCCAGCAGCTTGAGTCCCAGGGGGTGGAATGAAAAACTGTTTTTT. Translating it yields CASSLSPRGWNEKLFF. Combining the CDR3 with reference TRBV7-2 and TRBJ1-4 gives the whole variable domain GAGVSQSPSNKVTEKGKDVELRCDPISGHTALYWYRQSLGQGLEFLIYFQGNSAPDKSGLPSDRFSAERTGGSVSTLTIQRTQQEDSAVYLCASSLSPRGWNEKLFFGSGTQLSVL.

The J gene is TRBJ1-2, the V gene TRBV19; no clear D. V gave up 1 base and J gave up 2 bases, with 8 bases separating them. CDR1 is LNHDA and CDR2 is SQIVND in the germline V gene (reference sequence). The CDR3 is 14 residues long. DNA of the CDR3: TGTGCCAGTAGTATAGTCGAGAGAAACTATGGCTACACCTTC. Translating gives CASSIVERNYGYTF.